One and the same sample provided the 19 T cell receptor beta chains below, sequenced in a study of T-cell memory formation after mild COVID-19. In TCRdb, the 5' RACE reads were re-called with MiXCR into one record per CDR3 protein. The sample has around 530,000 distinct CDR3 sequences; roughly 21% are singletons. The sequencing sample was made of PBMCs or a T cell subset sorted from them (not recorded which). These receptors originate from an adult woman who had mild COVID-19 (a few samples of this study predate the infection). Cell type and time point are not known.

The V and J genes are TRBV5-6 and TRBJ2-5; D is ambiguous. Between the trimmed V and J ends, which lost 4 bases and 2 bases, there was a span of 15 bases. From germline, CDR1 is SGHDT and CDR2 YYEEEE. This CDR3 region has 15 residues. CDR3 sequence (DNA): TGTGCCAGCAGCCTTGCCCAGACTCTACAAGAGACCCAGTACTTC. It specifies CASSLAQTLQETQYF.

The rearrangement links TRBV3-1 to TRBJ1-5; possibly TRBD1 for D (6 bases). From germline, CDR1 is LGHDT and CDR2 YNNKEL (reference sequence). Trimming removed 7 bases from V and 8 bases from J, with 12 bases in between. The CDR3 is made up of 12 amino acids. CDR3 sequence (DNA): TGTGCCAGCAAACAGGGAAGTGAGCCCCAGCATTTT. Translating gives CASKQGSEPQHF. The full variable domain, its missing parts supplied by reference TRBV3-1 and TRBJ1-5, is DTAVSQTPKYLVTQMGNDKSIKCEQNLGHDTMYWYKQDSKKFLKIMFSYNNKELIINETVPNRFSPKSPDKAHLNLHINSLELGDSAVYFCASKQGSEPQHFGDGTRLSIL.

The rearrangement links TRBV5-1 to TRBJ2-5; maybe TRBD1 (6 bases). Germline V gives CDR1 SGHRS, CDR2 YFSETQ. The CDR3 sequence is 15 residues long. The V gene lost 5 bases and the J gene lost 5 bases, with 19 bases spanning the gap. In DNA, the CDR3 is TGCGCCAGCAGGCTACGGGGACACACTGCGGAGACCCAGTACTTC. It yields the protein CASRLRGHTAETQYF.

This clonotype has just a few counts. The rearrangement uses TRBV20-1 and TRBJ2-7, with D possibly TRBD2 on 5 matching bases. Germline CDR1 and CDR2: DFQATT and SNEGSKA (reference sequence). The CDR3 is 12 amino acids. V was cut by 5 bases and J by 6 bases, with 14 bases left in between. The CDR3 loop is CSAPGVVGEQYF. For the CDR3, the DNA is TGCAGTGCTCCCGGGGTAGTGGGCGAGCAGTACTTC.

This clonotype occurred a few times. This sequence joins TRBV19 and TRBJ1-2; TRBD1 matches 7 bases. CDR3 length: 14 residues. The V and J ends lost 1 base and 6 bases, in that order; junction bases with no gene match: 5. In germline, CDR1 is LNHDA, CDR2 SQIVND (reference sequence). The CDR3 DNA follows: TGTGCCAGTAGTATAGGAGGGGGCCGGGATGGCTACACCTTC. Its translation: CASSIGGGRDGYTF.

This clonotype was counted a few times. The chain links TRBV10-3 to TRBJ2-3; 8 bases fit TRBD2. The CDR3 length is 14 residues. Germline values: CDR1 ENHRY, CDR2 SYGVKD. Germline trimming cut 3 bases from V and 4 bases from J; bases unmatched to any gene: 3. The CDR3 bases are TGTGCCATCAGTGAAAATAGCGGGGCAGATACGCAGTATTTT. Translated, it gives CAISENSGADTQYF.

The table lists this clonotype with many counts. The rearrangement joins TRBV12-3 or TRBV12-4 to TRBJ1-5, with unresolved D. The V and J ends lost 5 bases and 0 bases respectively, with 20 bases between them. There are 18 residues in the CDR3. CDR3 in amino acids: CASSLGLSQTYSNQPQHF. The DNA of the CDR3 is TGTGCCAGCAGTCTCGGTTTATCTCAGACGTATAGCAATCAGCCCCAGCATTTT.

The chain is built from TRBV19 and TRBJ2-4; a possible D gene is TRBD2 (6 bases). The CDR3 runs 16 residues. Germline CDR1 and CDR2: LNHDA and SQIVND (reference sequence). The V gene lost 6 bases and the J gene lost 2 bases, with 17 bases spanning the gap. This CDR3 reads CASSHREWRTKNIQYF. The CDR3 DNA is TGTGCCAGTAGCCACCGGGAGTGGAGGACCAAAAACATTCAGTACTTC.

V gene TRBV23-1 combines with J gene TRBJ2-7; 9 positions agree with TRBD2. TRBV23-1 is an ORF, with its function uncertain. This CDR3 contains 15 residues. V lost 8 bases to trimming and J lost 4 bases; unmatched junction nucleotides: 12. CDR3 bases: TGCGCCAGCTCGGCGGGAGGCGGGGGGGCGTACGAGCAGTACTTC. It is translated as CASSAGGGGAYEQYF.

The CDR3: CASSLSHPQGDTQYF. The CDR3 nucleotides read TGCGCCAGCAGCTTATCCCACCCCCAAGGAGATACCCAGTACTTC. The V call is TRBV5-1, the J call TRBJ2-5; D ambiguous. From germline, CDR1 is SGHRS and CDR2 YFSETQ. Trimming cost V 2 bases and J 8 bases, with 19 bases left between them. The CDR3 length is 15 residues. Based on the CDR3 plus reference TRBV5-1 and TRBJ2-5, the full variable domain is KAGVTQTPRYLIKTRGQQVTLSCSPISGHRSVSWYQQTPGQGLQFLFEYFSETQRNKGNFPGRFSGRQFSNSRSEMNVSTLELGDSALYLCASSLSHPQGDTQYFGPGTRLLVL.

The chain joins TRBV7-8 to TRBJ2-5; 11 bases line up with TRBD2. Per germline, CDR1 SGHVS and CDR2 FQNEAQ. This CDR3 has 16 residues. J lost 5 bases, V lost 4 bases, and 9 bases had no gene match. The CDR3: CASSSSGTSGGETQYF. The DNA of the CDR3 is TGTGCCAGCAGCTCATCCGGGACTAGCGGCGGGGAGACCCAGTACTTC. The complete variable domain, with remaining parts taken from reference TRBV7-8 and TRBJ2-5, reads GAGVSQSPRYKVAKRGQDVALRCDPISGHVSLFWYQQALGQGPEFLTYFQNEAQLDKSGLPSDRFFAERPEGSVSTLKIQRTQQEDSAVYLCASSSSGTSGGETQYFGPGTRLLVL.

This clonotype was seen at least ten times. V usage is TRBV12-3 or TRBV12-4 and J usage is TRBJ2-7; 11 bases are a match to TRBD1. The V and J ends lost 3 bases and 5 bases, in that order; junction bases with no gene match: 3. CDR3 length equals 14 residues. The chain's CDR3 is CASSLGQGGHEQYF. The CDR3 nucleotides read TGTGCCAGCAGTTTGGGACAGGGGGGGCACGAGCAGTACTTC.

This clonotype was recorded at least ten times. The chain couples TRBV5-1 to TRBJ2-3; D not resolved. The CDR3 runs to 15 residues. Germline assignment: CDR1 SGHRS and CDR2 YFSETQ. Trimming took 0 bases from V and 0 from J, leaving 8 bases between them. The CDR3 here is CASSLVAASTDTQYF. The CDR3 region has the DNA TGCGCCAGCAGCTTGGTGGCAGCTAGCACAGATACGCAGTATTTT.

V usage is TRBV7-6 and J usage is TRBJ1-2; 11 bases agree with TRBD1. Germline V gene sequence: CDR1 SGHVS, CDR2 FNYEAQ. Germline trimming cut 5 bases from V and 8 bases from J; bases unmatched to any gene: 10. CDR3 length: 15 amino acids. As DNA, the CDR3 is TGTGCCAGCAGCCCCCTAGGACAGGGGGCGGGAGGCTACACCTTC. This codes for CASSPLGQGAGGYTF. Filled out from reference TRBV7-6 and TRBJ1-2, the complete variable domain reads GAGVSQSPRYKVTKRGQDVALRCDPISGHVSLYWYRQALGQGPEFLTYFNYEAQQDKSGLPNDRFSAERPEGSISTLTIQRTEQRDSAMYRCASSPLGQGAGGYTFGSGTRLTVV.

The V gene is TRBV7-3, the J gene TRBJ2-2; D possibly corresponds to TRBD1 (6 bases). With 1 base removed from V and 2 bases from J, the gap between germline ends came to 8 bases. This CDR3 spans 15 amino acids. Germline V gene data show CDR1 as SGHTA and CDR2 as FQGTGA. CDR3 in DNA: TGTGCCAGCAGCTTAAGACAGGAAAACACCGGGGAGCTGTTTTTT. This gives the protein CASSLRQENTGELFF. Full variable domain (outside the CDR3, taken from reference TRBV7-3 and TRBJ2-2): GAGVSQTPSNKVTEKGKYVELRCDPISGHTALYWYRQSLGQGPEFLIYFQGTGAADDSGLPNDRFFAVRPEGSVSTLKIQRTERGDSAVYLCASSLRQENTGELFFGEGSRLTVL.

This clonotype was counted many times. The chain joins TRBV12-3 or TRBV12-4 to TRBJ2-7; 11 bases match TRBD2. The CDR3 sequence is 17 residues long. V dropped 5 bases and J dropped 3; count of bases not matched to a gene: 12. CDR3 sequence reads: CASSTRVTSGKSYEQYF. The CDR3 nucleotides are TGTGCCAGCAGTACCCGTGTGACTAGCGGGAAAAGCTACGAGCAGTACTTC.

At least ten counts were recorded for this clonotype. This sequence joins TRBV5-1 and TRBJ2-1; perhaps TRBD2 as D (6 bases). The CDR3 length is 16 residues. Germline lookup yields CDR1 SGHRS and CDR2 YFSETQ. V lost 2 bases and J lost 5, with 17 bases in between. As DNA, the CDR3 is TGCGCCAGCAGCTTTCGTCCCGGGACTGGTAACAATGAGCAGTTCTTC. Protein sequence: CASSFRPGTGNNEQFF.

There are a few counts of this clonotype. This chain links TRBV20-1 with TRBJ1-1; TRBD1 is a possible D gene (6 bases). The CDR3 runs 13 residues. V was pared by 0 bases and J by 2 bases, with 7 bases between. The germline gives CDR1 DFQATT, CDR2 SNEGSKA (reference sequence). The CDR3, as DNA: TGCAGTGCTAGAGAACAGGGTAACACTGAAGCTTTCTTT. It is translated as CSAREQGNTEAFF.

The genes are TRBV20-1 and TRBJ1-5; no clear D gene. In germline, CDR1 is DFQATT, CDR2 SNEGSKA (reference sequence). The V and J ends lost 0 bases and 3 bases respectively, with 6 bases between them. This CDR3 has 13 residues. CDR3 region: CSARDRINQPQHF. CDR3 coding DNA: TGCAGTGCTAGAGATCGGATCAATCAGCCCCAGCATTTT.